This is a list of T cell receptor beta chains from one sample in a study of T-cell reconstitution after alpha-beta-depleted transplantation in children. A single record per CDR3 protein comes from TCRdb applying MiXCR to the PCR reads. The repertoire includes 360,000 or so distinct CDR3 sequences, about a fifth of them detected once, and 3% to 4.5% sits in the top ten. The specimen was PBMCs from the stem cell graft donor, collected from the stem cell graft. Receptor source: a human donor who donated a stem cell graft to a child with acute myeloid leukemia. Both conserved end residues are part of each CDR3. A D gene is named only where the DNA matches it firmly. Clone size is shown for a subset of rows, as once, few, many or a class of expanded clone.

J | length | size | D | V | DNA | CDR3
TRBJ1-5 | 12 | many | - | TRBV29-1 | TGCAGCGTTGGGGCCCTGGATCAGCCCCAGCATTTT | CSVGALDQPQHF
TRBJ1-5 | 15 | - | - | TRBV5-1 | TGCGCCAGCAGCTTGGCCGGGGGCCCCAATCAGCCCCAGCATTTT | CASSLAGGPNQPQHF
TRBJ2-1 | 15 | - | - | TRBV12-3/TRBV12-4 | TGTGCCAGCAGTTCCTCACGGACGGTTTACAATGAGCAGTTCTTC | CASSSSRTVYNEQFF
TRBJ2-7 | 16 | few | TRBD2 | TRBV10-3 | TGTGCCATCAGTGATCAGCCGGGAGGGACCTCCTACGAGCAGTACTTC | CAISDQPGGTSYEQYF
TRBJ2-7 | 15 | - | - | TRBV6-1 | TGTGCCGCCCAGAGAGTAGCGGAGGGGGACTACGAGCAGTACTTC | CAAQRVAEGDYEQYF
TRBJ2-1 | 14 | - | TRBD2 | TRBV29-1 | TGCAGCGTAGTTAGCGGGAGCTCGAGGGATGAGCAGTTCTTC | CSVVSGSSRDEQFF
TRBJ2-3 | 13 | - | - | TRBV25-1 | TGTGCCAGCAGTGCCCGGGCGGCAGATACGCAGTATTTT | CASSARAADTQYF
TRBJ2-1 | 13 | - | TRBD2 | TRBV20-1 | TGCAGTCTCGGGACTAGCGTAGACAATGAGCAGTTCTTC | CSLGTSVDNEQFF
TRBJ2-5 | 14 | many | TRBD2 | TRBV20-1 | TGCAGTGCTAGTATCGGCGGGAGCGGAGAGACCCAGTACTTC | CSASIGGSGETQYF
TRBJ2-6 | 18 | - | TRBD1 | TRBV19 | TGTGCCAGTAGTGCAAACCGGGACAGGGAGCCTGGGGCCAACGTCCTGACTTTC | CASSANRDREPGANVLTF
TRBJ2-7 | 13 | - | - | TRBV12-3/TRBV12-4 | TGTGCCAGCAGTATCTCAGGGAACTACGAGCAGTACTTC | CASSISGNYEQYF
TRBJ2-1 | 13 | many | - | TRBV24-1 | TGTGCCACCAGCACCCCCCTAGTAGATGAGCAGTTCTTC | CATSTPLVDEQFF
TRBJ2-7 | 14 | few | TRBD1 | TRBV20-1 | TGCAGTGCTAGAAAGGGGGCGGCTGGGTACGAGCAGTACTTC | CSARKGAAGYEQYF
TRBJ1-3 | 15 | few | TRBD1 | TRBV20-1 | TGCAGTGCTAGACCCCTGACAGGGAATGGAAACACCATATATTTT | CSARPLTGNGNTIYF
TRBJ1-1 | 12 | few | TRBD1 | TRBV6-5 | TGTGCCAGCATTCAGGGGGGGACTGAAGCTTTCTTT | CASIQGGTEAFF
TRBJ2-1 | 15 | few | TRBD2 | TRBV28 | TGTGCCAGCAGTAACGGACTAGCGGGAGTGAATGAGCAGTTCTTC | CASSNGLAGVNEQFF
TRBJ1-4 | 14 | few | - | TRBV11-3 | TGTGCCAGCAGCTTAGCTCGACAAGGTGAAAAACTGTTTTTT | CASSLARQGEKLFF
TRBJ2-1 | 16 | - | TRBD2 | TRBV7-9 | TGTGCCAGCAGCCCGTCGGGACTAGATTTATACAATGAGCAGTTCTTC | CASSPSGLDLYNEQFF
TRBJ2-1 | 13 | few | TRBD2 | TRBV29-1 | TGCAGCGTTCGACTAGCGGGAGCGGGTGAGCAGTTCTTC | CSVRLAGAGEQFF
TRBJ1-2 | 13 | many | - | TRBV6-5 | TGTGCCAGCATCCCCGGGGAGTTCTATGGCTACACCTTC | CASIPGEFYGYTF
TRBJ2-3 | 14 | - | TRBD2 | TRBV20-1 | TGCAGTGCTCATCTAGCGGGAGGGCCGGATGCGCAGTATTTT | CSAHLAGGPDAQYF
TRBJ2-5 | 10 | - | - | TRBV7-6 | TGTGCCAGCAGCTATGAGACCCAGTACTTC | CASSYETQYF
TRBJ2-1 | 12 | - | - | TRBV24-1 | TGTGCCACCAGTGAGGCGAACAATGAGCAGTTCTTC | CATSEANNEQFF